The clone carrying this TCR beta chain has a count of ten or more. Its matching antigen is unknown. This entry is derived from a study of T cells in Graves' hyperthyroidism and ophthalmopathy. Findings and limits, study-wide: Through a model of 13 V-J features, ophthalmopathy was separated from stable hyperthyroidism.

Amplification of TCR beta CDR3 regions used RNA as the template. In the first-round RT-PCR of the TCR CDR3, the HTBI primer set was used. MiXCR, applied by TCRdb to the multiplex PCR reads, yields one record per CDR3 protein. The data contain 400,000 or so distinct CDR3 sequences, roughly 13% of them seen just once; the ten biggest clones take up 25% to 30%. Fresh peripheral blood, 10 ml, yielded the PBMCs. J was trimmed by 4 bases and V by 5 bases; bases with no gene match: 8. CDR1 is SQVTM, CDR2 ANQGSEA, per germline. The CDR3 runs to 14 residues. The chain couples TRBV29-1 to TRBJ2-5; the match to TRBD1 covers 9 bases. This clonotype was sampled from a man in his fifties with Graves' ophthalmopathy. The specimen was blood. In DNA, the CDR3 is TGCAGCGTTTCCGCCGGGACAGGGCGAGAGACCCAGTACTTC. Protein product: CSVSAGTGRETQYF.